This passage covers 29 T cell receptor beta chains from one sample sequenced in a study of human T cells and chemical hapten exposure (TCRdb year 2021). Unfractionated whole blood was collected in Tempus Blood RNA tubes, and total RNA was extracted from that blood. Library preparation attached unique molecular identifiers to individual cDNA molecules for quantitative, reproducible TCR counting. TCRdb trimmed public reads at Q25 via fastp, called clones via MiXCR and kept in-frame beta chains. CDR3 protein sequences are deduplicated, and each keeps its most common genes and DNA. In this sample the table shows about 120,000 distinct CDR3 sequences, about 7.7% of which occur a single time. Together, the top ten hold around 1.5% of the sample. Sequenced material: whole blood. These receptors were obtained from a human donor in good health. Some clones in this sample may be carry-over from other donors' samples. Donor details come from another sample of the same person, matched by shared clones.

This clonotype was detected many times. This sequence joins TRBV19 and TRBJ1-1, with unresolved D. The V end lost 11 bases, the J end lost 0 bases, and 13 bases lay between the germline ends. CDR1 LNHDA and CDR2 SQIVND come from the germline V gene (reference sequence). The CDR3 totals 13 residues. DNA of the CDR3: TGTGCCTCTCAAACGGGCATGAACACTGAAGCTTTCTTT. It yields the protein CASQTGMNTEAFF.

The V gene is TRBV20-1, the J gene TRBJ2-7, with TRBD2 matching 8 bases. V lost 0 bases to trimming and J lost 4 bases; unmatched junction nucleotides: 14. CDR3 length: 17 residues. Germline CDR1 reads DFQATT; CDR2 reads SNEGSKA (reference sequence). The DNA for the CDR3 is TGCAGTGCTAGAGATGGAGAACTAGCGGTCCGGCCATACGAGCAGTACTTC. It specifies CSARDGELAVRPYEQYF.

This clonotype appeared a few times. The chain has TRBV4-1 and TRBJ1-5; D unresolved. The CDR3 totals 15 residues. Germline V CDR1 and CDR2: MGHRA, YSYEKL. Trimming took 4 bases from V and 0 from J, leaving 10 bases between them. This CDR3 reads CASSPHSYSNQPQHF. The DNA for the CDR3 is TGCGCCAGCAGCCCACACTCCTATAGCAATCAGCCCCAGCATTTT.

This clonotype was detected ten times or more. This chain uses TRBV29-1 with TRBJ2-1; no clear D gene. CDR3 length: 10 amino acids. Trimming took off 4 bases at V and 6 bases at J, with 4 bases between the two ends. The V gene's germline CDR1 is SQVTM and CDR2 ANQGSEA. The CDR3 loop reads CSVGGNEQFF. The DNA for the CDR3 is TGCAGCGTTGGGGGCAATGAGCAGTTCTTC.

The chain carries TRBV6-2 or TRBV6-3 and TRBJ2-3; perhaps TRBD2 as D (7 bases). The ends were cut back, 7 bases at V and 10 bases at J, with 24 bases in the middle. The CDR3 has 15 amino acids. Germline CDR1 reads MNHEY; CDR2 reads SVGEGT. CDR3 residues: CASTEQGGGVDAQYF. CDR3 nucleotide sequence: TGTGCCAGCACTGAACAGGGAGGGGGTGTGGATGCGCAGTATTTT.

This clonotype was counted many times. The J gene is TRBJ2-3, the V gene TRBV5-4; 7 bases are a match to TRBD1. V gave up 2 bases and J gave up 6 bases; unmatched junction bases: 6. CDR1 and CDR2 (germline): SGHNT, YYREEE (reference sequence). This CDR3 region has 14 residues. The CDR3 spells CASSFGQVMDTQYF. CDR3 nucleotides: TGTGCCAGCAGCTTCGGACAGGTTATGGATACGCAGTATTTT.

This clonotype has at least ten counts. The chain links TRBV12-3 or TRBV12-4 to TRBJ1-6; 7 bases line up with TRBD1. CDR3 length: 16 residues. V shed 7 bases and J 0 bases; nucleotides not matched to a gene: 6. The chain's CDR3 is CASTQGVRSYNSPLHF. The CDR3 bases are TGTGCCAGCACCCAGGGGGTACGCTCCTATAATTCACCCCTCCACTTT.

This chain links TRBV4-3 with TRBJ2-7; no clear D gene. The CDR3 covers 16 residues. Trimming pared 0 bases from V and 7 bases from J, leaving 19 bases between. Germline CDR1 reads LGHNA; CDR2 reads YSLEER. CDR3: CASSQDQSKGITEQYF. DNA of the CDR3: TGCGCCAGCAGCCAAGATCAATCAAAGGGAATAACGGAGCAGTACTTC.

This clonotype was observed at least ten times. The chain recombines TRBV7-2 with TRBJ1-4; D not resolved. There are 15 residues in the CDR3. From germline, CDR1 is SGHTA and CDR2 FQGNSA. The V end was cut by 1 base, the J end by 2 bases, with 8 bases between. The CDR3 coding sequence is TGTGCCAGCAGCTTAGTGGCAGCTACTAATGAAAAACTGTTTTTT. Amino acid sequence: CASSLVAATNEKLFF.

The rearrangement uses TRBV4-1 and TRBJ2-1; the D is unclear. Germline V CDR1 and CDR2: MGHRA, YSYEKL. This CDR3 is built from 13 residues. The V and J ends lost 2 bases and 6 bases respectively, with 8 bases between them. The CDR3 DNA is TGCGCCAGCAGCCAACTACCATTCAATGAGCAGTTCTTC. This translates into CASSQLPFNEQFF.

The CDR3, as DNA: TGCAGCGTAGGGGACCGCGAGCAGTACTTC. This translates into CSVGDREQYF. The rearrangement joins TRBV29-1 to TRBJ2-7; perhaps D is TRBD1 or TRBD2 (5 bases each). Germline-derived CDR1 and CDR2 are SQVTM and ANQGSEA. Trimming cost V 6 bases and J 6 bases, with 9 bases left between them. The CDR3 extends over 10 amino acids.

Many counts were recorded for this clonotype. The rearrangement joins TRBV4-3 to TRBJ1-1; D not certain. Trimming left V 1 base short and J 3 bases short, with 3 bases between. The CDR3 is 12 residues long. Germline CDR1 LGHNA, CDR2 YSLEER. The CDR3 region is CASSQGDTEAFF. As DNA, the CDR3 is TGCGCCAGCAGCCAAGGTGACACTGAAGCTTTCTTT.

The genes are TRBV5-1 and TRBJ2-7; 7 bases match TRBD1. The CDR3 is 14 residues long. From germline, CDR1 is SGHRS and CDR2 YFSETQ. After removal of 0 bases from V and 3 bases from J, the junction contained 3 bases not matched to a gene. The CDR3 DNA is TGCGCCAGCAGCTTGGGGACAGGTCTCTACGAGCAGTACTTC. Residues: CASSLGTGLYEQYF.

This clonotype was seen many times. V is TRBV7-9 and J is TRBJ2-1; 7 positions match TRBD1. Germline CDR1 reads SEHNR; CDR2 reads FQNEAQ (reference sequence). This CDR3 has 18 amino acids. Trimming removed 0 bases from V and 0 bases from J; junction bases left unmatched: 8. CDR3 protein: CASSLAVGQSSSYNEQFF. The CDR3 region has the DNA TGTGCCAGCAGCTTAGCCGTGGGACAGTCAAGCTCCTACAATGAGCAGTTCTTC. The full variable domain, rest sourced from reference TRBV7-9 and TRBJ2-1, is DTGVSQNPRHKITKRGQNVTFRCDPISEHNRLYWYRQTLGQGPEFLTYFQNEAQLEKSRLLSDRFSAERPKGSFSTLEIQRTEQGDSAMYLCASSLAVGQSSSYNEQFFGPGTRLTVL.

This clonotype was counted a few times. In nucleotides, the CDR3 is TGCAGCGTTGAAGACCCTCAACAGGGGAACTATGGCTACACCTTC. It translates to CSVEDPQQGNYGYTF. The rearrangement links TRBV29-1 to TRBJ1-2, with TRBD1 matching 7 bases. CDR3 length: 15 residues. Germline V lookup: CDR1 SQVTM, CDR2 ANQGSEA. With 0 bases clipped from V and 2 bases from J, the junction kept 6 bases outside the gene matches.

The gene calls are TRBV24-1 and TRBJ2-2; 7 bases agree with TRBD1. CDR1 KGHDR and CDR2 SFDVKD come from the germline V gene. The CDR3 contains 14 residues. The trim removed 3 bases at V and 5 bases at J, leaving 2 bases unmatched. The CDR3 nucleotides are TGTGCCACCAGTGATCCAGGGGGTACCGGGGAGCTGTTTTTT. Residues: CATSDPGGTGELFF.

This clonotype turned up a few times. The CDR3 DNA reads as TGTGCCAGCAGCAAGACAGGGGGGAATTCACCCCTCCACTTT. Amino acids: CASSKTGGNSPLHF. The chain is built from TRBV7-3 and TRBJ1-6, with TRBD1 matching 9 bases. The CDR3 runs to 14 residues. From germline, CDR1 is SGHTA and CDR2 FQGTGA. Unmatched junction bases numbered 3, after V lost 5 bases and J lost 7 bases. The full variable domain, rest sourced from reference TRBV7-3 and TRBJ1-6, is GAGVSQTPSNKVTEKGKYVELRCDPISGHTALYWYRQSLGQGPEFLIYFQGTGAADDSGLPNDRFFAVRPEGSVSTLKIQRTERGDSAVYLCASSKTGGNSPLHFGNGTRLTVT.

This clonotype showed up many times. The V gene is TRBV6-5, the J gene TRBJ2-2; 8 bases agree with TRBD2. The germline CDR1 and CDR2 sequences are MNHEY and SVGAGI. This CDR3 contains 15 residues. Trimming at V came to 3 bases and at J to 4 bases, leaving 4 bases not matched to a gene. The CDR3 loop reads CASSYSGKGTGELFF. CDR3 coding DNA: TGTGCCAGCAGTTATAGCGGGAAGGGCACCGGGGAGCTGTTTTTT.

This clonotype was counted many times. The chain recombines TRBV4-1 with TRBJ1-2, with D perhaps matching TRBD1 (5 bases). Trimming removed 0 bases at V and 7 bases at J, with 12 bases between. Germline V gene lookup returns CDR1 MGHRA and CDR2 YSYEKL. This CDR3 is 14 amino acids long. CDR3 sequence (DNA): TGCGCCAGCAGCCAAGAAATTCAGGGTGTTGGCTACACCTTC. This encodes CASSQEIQGVGYTF.

This clonotype was seen only a few times. This rearrangement joins TRBV6-2 or TRBV6-3 to TRBJ1-1; 10 bases match TRBD1. V trimming: 5 bases; J trimming: 6 bases; junction bases outside the gene matches: 12. This CDR3 has 16 residues. The V gene's germline CDR1 is MNHEY and CDR2 SVGEGT. CDR3 protein: CASSVPGQGSTAEAFF. The DNA of the CDR3 is TGTGCCAGCAGTGTGCCGGGACAGGGGAGCACTGCTGAAGCTTTCTTT.

The genes are TRBV19 and TRBJ2-7; 7 bases agree with TRBD2. The germline V gene has CDR1 LNHDA and CDR2 SQIVND (reference sequence). With V trimmed by 7 bases and J by 5 bases, 8 bases remained unmatched. This CDR3 has 13 residues. This CDR3 reads CASMGGEAHEQYF. CDR3 bases: TGTGCCAGTATGGGAGGGGAGGCCCACGAGCAGTACTTC.

This clonotype was observed at least ten times. The rearrangement joins TRBV20-1 to TRBJ1-2; D gene uncertain. Trimming took off 0 bases at V and 2 bases at J, with 10 bases between the two ends. The CDR3 runs 14 residues. In germline, CDR1 is DFQATT, CDR2 SNEGSKA (reference sequence). The CDR3 is CSARDGQRNYGYTF. CDR3 bases: TGCAGTGCTAGAGATGGGCAGAGGAACTATGGCTACACCTTC.

Only a few counts were recorded for this clonotype. V is TRBV4-3 and J is TRBJ1-5; the D is unclear. The V end was cut by 0 bases, the J end by 0 bases, with 15 bases between. Germline CDR1 and CDR2: LGHNA and YSLEER. The CDR3 contains 18 residues. The CDR3 nucleotides read TGCGCCAGCAGCCAAGATAGGGATAAGCGATATAGCAATCAGCCCCAGCATTTT. It encodes CASSQDRDKRYSNQPQHF.

This clonotype was counted at least ten times. The chain joins TRBV15 to TRBJ2-5, with 9 bases lining up with TRBD1. CDR3 length: 17 amino acids. The germline CDR1 and CDR2 sequences are LNHNV and YYDKDF (reference sequence). With V trimmed by 0 bases and J by 2 bases, 7 bases remained unmatched. CDR3 in amino acids: CATSRDIPGQGQETQYF. CDR3 DNA sequence: TGTGCCACCAGCAGAGATATTCCGGGACAGGGTCAAGAGACCCAGTACTTC.

Many counts were recorded for this clonotype. The chain is built from TRBV6-5 and TRBJ1-1, with D unclear. The CDR3 is 13 amino acids. The germline V and J ends were trimmed by 2 bases and 3 bases, with 7 bases remaining between them. Germline-derived CDR1 and CDR2 are MNHEY and SVGAGI. CDR3 residues: CASSYQWDTEAFF. CDR3 nucleotide sequence: TGTGCCAGCAGTTACCAGTGGGACACTGAAGCTTTCTTT.

This clonotype showed up many times. The rearrangement links TRBV20-1 to TRBJ1-1; weak D call: TRBD1 (5 bases). Germline assignment: CDR1 DFQATT and CDR2 SNEGSKA (reference sequence). There are 14 residues in the CDR3. Trimming removed 4 bases from V and 5 bases from J, with 17 bases in between. The CDR3 reads CSATQPGVGTEAFF. The DNA for the CDR3 is TGCAGTGCTACACAGCCGGGGGTAGGAACTGAAGCTTTCTTT.

The gene calls are TRBV20-1 and TRBJ1-1; TRBD1 matches 7 bases. The CDR3 contains 13 residues. Germline CDR1 and CDR2: DFQATT and SNEGSKA (reference sequence). J lost 5 bases, V lost 5 bases, and 8 bases had no gene match. The CDR3 reads CSALRQGQTEAFF. The DNA of the CDR3 is TGCAGTGCTCTGAGACAGGGCCAAACTGAAGCTTTCTTT.

This clonotype has only a few counts. V gene TRBV27 combines with J gene TRBJ2-1; D is uncertain. This CDR3 has 15 amino acids. The V end lost 5 bases, the J end lost 3 bases, and 14 bases lay between the germline ends. Germline V gene sequence: CDR1 MNHEY, CDR2 SMNVEV (reference sequence). CDR3: CASSQDSYRYNEQFF. DNA of the CDR3: TGTGCCAGCAGTCAGGATTCGTATCGCTACAATGAGCAGTTCTTC.

Ten or more counts support this clonotype. The chain recombines TRBV18 with TRBJ1-3; no reliable D call. The CDR3 covers 15 residues. Germline V lookup: CDR1 KGHSH, CDR2 LQKENI. The V end lost 2 bases, the J end lost 0 bases, and 8 bases lay between the germline ends. The CDR3 bases are TGTGCCAGCTCACCAGAGGGCTCCTCTGGAAACACCATATATTTT. It yields the protein CASSPEGSSGNTIYF.